The sequence of this T cell receptor beta chain was determined in a study of shared clonotypes between healthy human individuals. The CDR3 sequence is 15 residues long. Trimming pared 4 bases from V and 1 base from J, leaving 13 bases between. From germline, CDR1 is SGHNT and CDR2 YYREEE (reference sequence). Sequencing used immunoSEQ multiplex PCR; TCRdb keeps in-frame clones, though not all of them. The table records about 450,000 clones, around three quarters of them present only once. The J gene is TRBJ2-3, the V gene TRBV5-4; D is perhaps TRBD1 or TRBD2 (5 bases each). The clonotype was recovered from a middle-aged woman in good health. Some clones in this sample may be carry-over from other donors' samples. The specimen sequenced was PBMCs. The CDR3 nucleotides are TGTGCCAGCAGCGCCGGGACGCCCGGCACAGATACGCAGTATTTT. Translated, it gives CASSAGTPGTDTQYF.